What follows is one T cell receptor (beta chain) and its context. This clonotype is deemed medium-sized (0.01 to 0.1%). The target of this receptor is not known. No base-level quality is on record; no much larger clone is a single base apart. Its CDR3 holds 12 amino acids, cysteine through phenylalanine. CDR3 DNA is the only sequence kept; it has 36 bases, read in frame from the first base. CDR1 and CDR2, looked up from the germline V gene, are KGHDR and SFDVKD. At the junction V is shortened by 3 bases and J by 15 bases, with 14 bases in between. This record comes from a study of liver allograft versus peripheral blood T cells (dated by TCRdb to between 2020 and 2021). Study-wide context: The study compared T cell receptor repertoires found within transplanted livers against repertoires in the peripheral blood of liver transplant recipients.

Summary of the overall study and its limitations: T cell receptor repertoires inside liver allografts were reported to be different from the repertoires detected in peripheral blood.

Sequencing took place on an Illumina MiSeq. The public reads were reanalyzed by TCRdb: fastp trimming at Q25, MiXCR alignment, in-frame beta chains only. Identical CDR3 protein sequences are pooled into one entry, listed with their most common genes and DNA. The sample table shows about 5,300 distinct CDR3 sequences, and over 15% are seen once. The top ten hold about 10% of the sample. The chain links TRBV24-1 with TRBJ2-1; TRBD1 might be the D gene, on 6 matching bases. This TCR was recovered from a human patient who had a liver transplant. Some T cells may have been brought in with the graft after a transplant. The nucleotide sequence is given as TGTGCCACCAGTGATCTCGCCGGGACACTGTTCTTC. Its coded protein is CATSDLAGTLFF.